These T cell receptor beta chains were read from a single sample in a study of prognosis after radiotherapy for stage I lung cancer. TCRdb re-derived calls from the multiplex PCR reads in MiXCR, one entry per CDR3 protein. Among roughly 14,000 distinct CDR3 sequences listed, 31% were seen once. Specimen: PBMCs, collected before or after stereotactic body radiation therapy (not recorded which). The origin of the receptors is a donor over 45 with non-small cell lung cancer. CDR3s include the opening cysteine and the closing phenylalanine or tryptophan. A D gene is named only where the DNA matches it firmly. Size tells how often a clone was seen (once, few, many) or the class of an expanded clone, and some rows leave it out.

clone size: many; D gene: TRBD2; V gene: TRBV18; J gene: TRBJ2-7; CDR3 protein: CASSPGGRAINEQYF; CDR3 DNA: TGTGCCAGCTCACCTGGCGGGAGGGCCATCAACGAGCAGTACTTC
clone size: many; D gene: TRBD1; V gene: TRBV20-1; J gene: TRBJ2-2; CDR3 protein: CSARDSNRGIGELFF; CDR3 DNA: TGCAGTGCTAGAGATTCTAACAGGGGAATCGGGGAGCTGTTTTTT
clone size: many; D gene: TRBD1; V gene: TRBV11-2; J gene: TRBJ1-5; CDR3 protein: CASSLDPGQGQPQHF; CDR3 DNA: TGTGCCAGCAGCTTAGATCCGGGACAGGGACAGCCCCAGCATTTT
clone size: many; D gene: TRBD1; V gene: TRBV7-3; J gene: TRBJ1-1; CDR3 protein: CASSLGQGAGNTEAFF; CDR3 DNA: TGTGCCAGCAGTTTGGGACAGGGGGCGGGGAACACTGAAGCTTTCTTT
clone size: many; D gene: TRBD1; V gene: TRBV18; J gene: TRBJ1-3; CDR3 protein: CASSRSIRQDRPSSGNTIYF; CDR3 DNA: TGTGCCAGCTCGCGCTCCATTCGACAGGACAGGCCGAGCTCTGGAAACACCATATATTTT
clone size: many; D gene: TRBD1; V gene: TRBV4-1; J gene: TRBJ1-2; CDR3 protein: CASSQDPQGRYGYTF; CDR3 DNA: TGCGCCAGCAGCCAAGATCCACAGGGGCGTTATGGCTACACCTTC
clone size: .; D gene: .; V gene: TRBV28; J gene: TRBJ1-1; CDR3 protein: CASSSPYSEAFF; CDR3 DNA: TGTGCCAGCAGTTCGCCCTACAGTGAAGCTTTCTTT
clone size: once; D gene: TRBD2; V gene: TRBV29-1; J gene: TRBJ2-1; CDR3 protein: CSVPGVVQGTSGRYNEQFF; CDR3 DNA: TGCAGCGTTCCCGGGGTGGTACAGGGTACTAGCGGGAGGTACAATGAGCAGTTCTTC
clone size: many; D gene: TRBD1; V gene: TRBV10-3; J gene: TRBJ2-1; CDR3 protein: CAISEAPGQGMNEQFF; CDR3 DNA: TGTGCCATCAGTGAGGCTCCGGGACAGGGTATGAATGAGCAGTTCTTC
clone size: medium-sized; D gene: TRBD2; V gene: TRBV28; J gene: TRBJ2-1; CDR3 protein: CASSNRAGVAFF; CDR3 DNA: TGTGCCAGCAGTAACCGTGCGGGAGTAGCGTTCTTC
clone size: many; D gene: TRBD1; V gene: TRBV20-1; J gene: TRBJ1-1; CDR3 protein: CSARAPTGANTEAFF; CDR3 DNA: TGCAGTGCTAGAGCTCCGACAGGGGCGAACACTGAAGCTTTCTTT
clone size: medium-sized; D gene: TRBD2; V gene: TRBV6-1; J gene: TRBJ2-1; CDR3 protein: CASKLASGYNEQFF; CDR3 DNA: TGTGCCAGCAAGTTGGCTAGCGGATACAATGAGCAGTTCTTC
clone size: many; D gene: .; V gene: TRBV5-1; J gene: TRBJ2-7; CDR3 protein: CASSFWLSTYEQYF; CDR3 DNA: TGCGCCAGCAGCTTTTGGTTGTCAACCTACGAGCAGTACTTC
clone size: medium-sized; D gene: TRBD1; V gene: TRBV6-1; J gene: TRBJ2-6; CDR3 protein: CASSLGQGSRAGANVLTF; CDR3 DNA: TGTGCCAGCAGCCTTGGACAGGGAAGTCGGGCTGGGGCCAACGTCCTGACTTTC
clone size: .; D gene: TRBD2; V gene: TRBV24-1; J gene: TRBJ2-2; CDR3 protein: CATRPPGRYETGELFF; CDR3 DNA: TGTGCCACCCGGCCCCCCGGGAGGTACGAAACCGGGGAGCTGTTTTTT
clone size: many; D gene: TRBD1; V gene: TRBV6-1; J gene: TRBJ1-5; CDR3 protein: CASRPGQGGQPQHF; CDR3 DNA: TGTGCCAGCAGACCCGGACAGGGGGGTCAGCCCCAGCATTTT
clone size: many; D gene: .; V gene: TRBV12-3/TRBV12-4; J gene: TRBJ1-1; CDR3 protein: CASSLYLAGSAFF; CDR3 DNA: TGTGCCAGCAGTTTATACTTAGCCGGGTCGGCTTTCTTT
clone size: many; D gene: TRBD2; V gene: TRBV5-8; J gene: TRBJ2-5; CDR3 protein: CAIAGLAVYQETQYF; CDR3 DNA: TGTGCCATCGCGGGACTAGCGGTGTACCAAGAGACCCAGTACTTC
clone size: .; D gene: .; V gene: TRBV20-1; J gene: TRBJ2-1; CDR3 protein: CSARDRLAIYEQFF; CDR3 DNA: TGCAGTGCTAGAGATCGCCTAGCGATCTATGAGCAGTTCTTC
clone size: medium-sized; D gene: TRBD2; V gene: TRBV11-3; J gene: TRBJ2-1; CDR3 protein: CASSSTSGRAGEQFF; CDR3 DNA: TGTGCCAGCAGTTCCACTAGCGGGAGGGCCGGTGAGCAGTTCTTC
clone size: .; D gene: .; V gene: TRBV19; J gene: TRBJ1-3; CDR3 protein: CASRTSGNTIYF; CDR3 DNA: TGTGCCAGTCGGACCTCTGGAAACACCATATATTTT
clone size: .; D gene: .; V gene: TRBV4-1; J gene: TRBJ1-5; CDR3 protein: CASSYDNQPQHF; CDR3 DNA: TGCGCCAGCAGTTACGACAATCAGCCCCAGCATTTT
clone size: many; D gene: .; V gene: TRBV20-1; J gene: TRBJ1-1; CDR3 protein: CSATVIRAGTEAFF; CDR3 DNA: TGCAGTGCTACTGTTATACGGGCGGGCACTGAAGCTTTCTTT
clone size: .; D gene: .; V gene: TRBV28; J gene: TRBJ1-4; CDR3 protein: CASSRGGSCVEKLFF; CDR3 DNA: TGTGCCAGCAGCCGAGGCGGCTCCTGCGTCGAAAAACTGTTTTTT
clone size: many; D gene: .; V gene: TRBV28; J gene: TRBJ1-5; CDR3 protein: CASSPVRDSNQPQHF; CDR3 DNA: TGTGCCAGCAGTCCAGTTCGGGATAGCAATCAGCCCCAGCATTTT
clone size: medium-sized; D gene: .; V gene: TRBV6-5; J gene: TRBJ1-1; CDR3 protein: CASSYSGQSYTEAFF; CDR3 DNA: TGTGCCAGCAGTTACTCTGGACAGAGCTACACTGAAGCTTTCTTT
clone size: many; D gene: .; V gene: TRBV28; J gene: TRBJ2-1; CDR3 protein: CATRSKRMSVKQFF; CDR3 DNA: TGTGCCACCCGAAGTAAGCGAATGTCGGTTAAGCAGTTCTTC
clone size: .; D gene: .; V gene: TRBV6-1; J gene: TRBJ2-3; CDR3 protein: CASSLEQDSVGGDTQYF; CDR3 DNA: TGTGCCAGCAGCCTAGAACAGGACAGCGTCGGTGGAGATACGCAGTATTTT
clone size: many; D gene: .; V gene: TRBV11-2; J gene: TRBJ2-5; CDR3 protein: CASSLDRQQEVQYF; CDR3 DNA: TGTGCCAGCAGCTTAGACAGGCAGCAGGAGGTTCAGTACTTC
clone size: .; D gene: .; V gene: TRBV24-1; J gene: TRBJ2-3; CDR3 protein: CATSLSRSTHTQYF; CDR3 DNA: TGTGCCACCAGTTTATCCAGGAGCACACATACGCAGTATTTT
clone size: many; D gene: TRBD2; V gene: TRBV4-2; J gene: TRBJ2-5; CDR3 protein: CASSQELARVTQYF; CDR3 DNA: TGTGCCAGCAGCCAAGAACTAGCGCGTGTGACCCAGTACTTC
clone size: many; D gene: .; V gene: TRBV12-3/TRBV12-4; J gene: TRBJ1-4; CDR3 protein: CASRGETRKLFF; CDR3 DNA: TGTGCCAGCAGGGGCGAAACTAGAAAACTGTTTTTT
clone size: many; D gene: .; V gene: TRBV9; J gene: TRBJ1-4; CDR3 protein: CASSASGANEKLFF; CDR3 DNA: TGTGCCAGCAGCGCCAGCGGAGCTAATGAAAAACTGTTTTTT
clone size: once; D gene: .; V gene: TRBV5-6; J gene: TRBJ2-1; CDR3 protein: CASSVQGFQFF; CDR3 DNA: TGTGCCAGCAGCGTACAGGGTTTCCAGTTCTTC
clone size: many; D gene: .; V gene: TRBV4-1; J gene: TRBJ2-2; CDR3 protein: CASSQELSGPGELFF; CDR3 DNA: TGCGCCAGCAGCCAAGAACTTAGCGGTCCTGGGGAGCTGTTTTTT
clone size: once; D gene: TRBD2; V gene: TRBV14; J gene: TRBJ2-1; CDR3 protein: CASSKGALAGYSYNEQFF; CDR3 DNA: TGTGCCAGCAGCAAAGGGGCACTAGCGGGATACTCATACAATGAGCAGTTCTTC
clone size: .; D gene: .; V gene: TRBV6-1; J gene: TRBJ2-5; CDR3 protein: CASRVHLTLQETQYF; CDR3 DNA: TGTGCCAGTAGAGTACATTTGACTCTTCAAGAGACCCAGTACTTC
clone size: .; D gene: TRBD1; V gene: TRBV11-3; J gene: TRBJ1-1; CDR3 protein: CASSLDLIGQGNTEAFF; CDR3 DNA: TGTGCCAGCAGCTTAGATCTAATAGGACAGGGGAACACTGAAGCTTTCTTT
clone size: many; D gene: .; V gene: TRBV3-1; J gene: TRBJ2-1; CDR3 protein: CASSQDVPSSLISYNEQFF; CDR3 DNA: TGTGCCAGCAGCCAAGATGTTCCCTCTTCCCTCATCTCCTACAATGAGCAGTTCTTC
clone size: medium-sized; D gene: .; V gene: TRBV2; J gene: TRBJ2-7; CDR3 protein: CASSQSVPSYEQYF; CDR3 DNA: TGTGCCAGCAGCCAGAGCGTCCCCTCCTACGAGCAGTACTTC
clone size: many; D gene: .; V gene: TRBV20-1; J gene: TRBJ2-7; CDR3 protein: CSARDLAAEQYF; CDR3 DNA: TGCAGTGCTAGAGATCTCGCAGCCGAGCAGTACTTC
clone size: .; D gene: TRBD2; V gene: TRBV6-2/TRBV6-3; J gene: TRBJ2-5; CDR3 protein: CTSRPAGTSQFQETQYF; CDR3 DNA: TGTACCAGCAGACCGGCCGGGACTAGCCAATTCCAAGAGACCCAGTACTTC
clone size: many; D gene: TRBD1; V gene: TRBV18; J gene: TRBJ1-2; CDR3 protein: CASSLDREVYGYTF; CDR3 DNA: TGTGCCAGCTCACTGGACAGGGAAGTCTATGGCTACACCTTC
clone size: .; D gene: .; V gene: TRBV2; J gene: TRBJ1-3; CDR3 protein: CASSGSSGNTIYF; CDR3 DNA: TGTGCCAGCAGTGGCTCCTCTGGAAACACCATATATTTT
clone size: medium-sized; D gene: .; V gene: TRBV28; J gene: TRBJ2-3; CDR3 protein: CASRSYRTSDTQYF; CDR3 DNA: TGTGCCAGCAGGTCCTACAGGACGTCAGATACGCAGTATTTT
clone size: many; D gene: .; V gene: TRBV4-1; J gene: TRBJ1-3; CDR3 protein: CASSQDGGRTLLSSGNTIYF; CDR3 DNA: TGCGCCAGCAGCCAAGATGGGGGCAGGACTCTACTTAGCTCTGGAAACACCATATATTTT
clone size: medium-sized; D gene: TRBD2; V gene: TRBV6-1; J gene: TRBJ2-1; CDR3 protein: CASSESETSGSNEQFF; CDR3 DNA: TGTGCCAGCAGTGAATCGGAGACTAGCGGGAGTAATGAGCAGTTCTTC
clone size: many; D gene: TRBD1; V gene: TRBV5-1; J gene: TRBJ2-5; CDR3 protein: CASSLGTGDQETQYF; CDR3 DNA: TGCGCCAGCAGCTTAGGGACAGGGGACCAAGAGACCCAGTACTTC
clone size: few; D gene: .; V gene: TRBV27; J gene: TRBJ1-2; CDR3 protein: CASSSGYGYTF; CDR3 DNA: TGTGCCAGCAGTTCAGGATATGGCTACACCTTC
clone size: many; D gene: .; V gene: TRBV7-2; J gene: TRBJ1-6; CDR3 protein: CASSENGRWSYNSPLHF; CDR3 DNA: TGTGCCAGCAGCGAGAATGGGCGGTGGTCCTATAATTCACCCCTCCACTTT
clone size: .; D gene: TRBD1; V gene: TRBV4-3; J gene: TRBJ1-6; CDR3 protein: CASSEDRALALHF; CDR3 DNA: TGCGCCAGCAGCGAGGACAGGGCCCTTGCCCTCCACTTT
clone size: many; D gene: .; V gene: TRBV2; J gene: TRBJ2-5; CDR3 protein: CASSGGSGGGGGETQYF; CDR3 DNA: TGTGCCAGCAGTGGGGGTAGCGGAGGAGGGGGGGGAGAGACCCAGTACTTC
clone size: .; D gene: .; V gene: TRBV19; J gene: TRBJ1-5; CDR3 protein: CASSKNTGFIQPQHF; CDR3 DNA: TGTGCCAGTAGCAAAAATACAGGGTTCATTCAGCCACAGCATTTT